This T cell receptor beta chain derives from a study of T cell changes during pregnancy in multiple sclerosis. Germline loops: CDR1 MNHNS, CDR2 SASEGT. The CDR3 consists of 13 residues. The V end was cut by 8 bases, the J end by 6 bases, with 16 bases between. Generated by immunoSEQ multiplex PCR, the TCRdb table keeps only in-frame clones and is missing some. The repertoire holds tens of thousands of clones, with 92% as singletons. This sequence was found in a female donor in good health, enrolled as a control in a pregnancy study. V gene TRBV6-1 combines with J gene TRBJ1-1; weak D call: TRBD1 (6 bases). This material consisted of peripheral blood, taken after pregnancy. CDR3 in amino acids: CASLQGDWAEAFF. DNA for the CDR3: TGTGCCAGCCTACAGGGCGACTGGGCTGAAGCTTTCTTT.